The 7 T cell receptor beta chains listed next were all sequenced from one sample in a study of shared clonotypes between healthy human individuals. The naive CD8 subset, CD45RO-negative cells positively selected for CCR7, excluded terminally differentiated effector memory CD45RA+ cells. This table comes from immunoSEQ multiplex PCR, and its TCRdb copy is limited to in-frame clones, with some not included. The sample lists 1.5 million to 2.5 million clones, less than 95% occurring once. Sample: naive CD8+ T cells sorted from blood. The receptor set was obtained from a man younger than 35 in good health.

The chain links TRBV4-1 to TRBJ1-1; 11 bases fit TRBD1. V shed 0 bases, J shed 0 bases, and the junction held 6 bases outside the gene matches. Germline assignment: CDR1 MGHRA and CDR2 YSYEKL. The CDR3 has 18 residues. Written as DNA, the CDR3 is TGCGCCAGCAGCCAAGACCCGGGACAGGGGGATATGAACACTGAAGCTTTCTTT. This gives the protein CASSQDPGQGDMNTEAFF.

V gene TRBV7-2 combines with J gene TRBJ2-7; D unclear. This CDR3 region has 16 residues. Germline V lookup: CDR1 SGHTA, CDR2 FQGNSA. V was pared by 2 bases and J by 0 bases, with 14 bases between. This chain's CDR3 is CASSLLPEGSSYEQYF. The CDR3 DNA reads TGTGCCAGCAGCTTACTCCCAGAAGGAAGCTCCTACGAGCAGTACTTC.

This sequence joins TRBV29-1 and TRBJ2-4, with TRBD2 matching over 12 bases. The V segment lost 6 bases and the J segment 4 bases; nucleotides outside the gene matches: 7. The CDR3 is 15 amino acids. The germline V gene encodes CDR1 SQVTM and CDR2 ANQGSEA. The CDR3 is CSVLGTSGYKNIQYF. As DNA, the CDR3 is TGCAGCGTCCTCGGGACTAGCGGGTATAAAAACATTCAGTACTTC.

This clone appeared a few times. This sample also contains other DNA sequences that code for the same CDR3. The rearrangement links TRBV2 to TRBJ1-2; 9 bases align to TRBD1. V was clipped by 3 bases and J by 4 bases; unmatched bases: 3. The V gene's germline CDR1 is SNHLY and CDR2 FYNNEI. CDR3 size: 14 residues. The CDR3 DNA sequence: TGTGCCAGCAGTGAGGGACAGGGTGGCTATGGCTACACCTTC. It yields the protein CASSEGQGGYGYTF.

This chain joins TRBV4-1 and TRBJ1-5, with 7 bases aligning to TRBD1. The CDR3 covers 17 residues. The V segment lost 2 bases and the J segment 3 bases; nucleotides outside the gene matches: 10. Germline V lookup: CDR1 MGHRA, CDR2 YSYEKL. As DNA, the CDR3 is TGCGCCAGCAGCCAAACACAGGGGACGCCTCACAATCAGCCCCAGCATTTT. Translated: CASSQTQGTPHNQPQHF.

About this clone: Other DNA sequences of this sample code for an identical CDR3. This chain joins TRBV27 and TRBJ2-1, with a tentative D call TRBD2 (6 bases). V dropped 2 bases and J dropped 8 bases, with 10 bases sitting between them. The CDR3 contains 13 residues. Germline loops: CDR1 MNHEY, CDR2 SMNVEV (reference sequence). In nucleotides, the CDR3 is TGTGCCAGCAGTTTAAGCGGGTGGCATGAGCAGTTCTTC. Translation gives CASSLSGWHEQFF.

As regards this clone: The same CDR3 can be traced to other DNA sequences in this sample. V usage is TRBV20-1 and J usage is TRBJ1-1; D remains unclear. This CDR3 is 11 amino acids long. The V gene's germline CDR1 is DFQATT and CDR2 SNEGSKA (reference sequence). Trimming cost V 5 bases and J 0 bases, with 4 bases left between them. The CDR3 coding sequence is TGCAGTGCTTACCTGAACACTGAAGCTTTCTTT. Its protein is CSAYLNTEAFF.